These 7 T cell receptor beta chains were all obtained from the same sample, sequenced in a study of early T cells in non-severe SARS-CoV-2 infection. In TCRdb, the 5' RACE reads were re-called with MiXCR into one record per CDR3 protein. Counted here are about 94,000 distinct CDR3 sequences, 13% occurring once; the ten biggest clones make up approximately 2.4%. Sequencing was done on a sample of whole blood. The source is an adult who was a healthcare worker with PCR-confirmed SARS-CoV-2 infection or an uninfected control (not recorded which).

The chain is built from TRBV28 and TRBJ2-7; D is undetermined. This CDR3 has 13 amino acids. Looked up from germline, CDR1 is MDHEN and CDR2 is SYDVKM. Trimming pared 2 bases from V and 8 bases from J, leaving 13 bases between. The CDR3 region has the DNA TGTGCCAGCAGTTTAGTGCCCCTCCCGAAGCAGTACTTC. It yields the protein CASSLVPLPKQYF.

The chain links TRBV11-2 to TRBJ2-5, with TRBD1 identical over 8 bases. V was clipped by 7 bases and J by 4 bases; unmatched bases: 5. The germline CDR1 and CDR2 sequences are SGHAT and FQNNGV. This CDR3 comprises 13 residues. The CDR3 loop is CASTKQGGETQYF. DNA of the CDR3: TGTGCCAGCACCAAACAGGGGGGAGAGACCCAGTACTTC.

Notes on this clonotype: This sequence may be a read error, since a much larger clone differs from it by one base. This chain joins TRBV7-8 and TRBJ2-7; D may be TRBD2 (5 bases). Germline loops: CDR1 SGHVS, CDR2 FQNEAQ. The CDR3 is 15 amino acids. V was trimmed by 4 bases and J by 6 bases, leaving 19 bases between them. The CDR3 is CASSSQVQEVGEQYF. The DNA of the CDR3 is TGTGCCAGCAGCTCACAAGTGCAGGAGGTGGGCGAGCAGTACTTC.

This clonotype occurred a few times. The V and J genes are TRBV20-1 and TRBJ1-6; 9 bases line up with TRBD1. The CDR3 runs to 15 residues. CDR1 is DFQATT, CDR2 SNEGSKA, per germline (reference sequence). J was trimmed by 10 bases and V by 4 bases; bases with no gene match: 11. In DNA form, the CDR3 reads TGCAGTGCTATTACAGGGGGCGGGCAGGTCTCACCCCTCCACTTT. This translates into CSAITGGGQVSPLHF.

The genes are TRBV19 and TRBJ2-1, with 10 nucleotides matching TRBD2. The CDR3 length is 13 residues. V dropped 6 bases and J dropped 9; count of bases not matched to a gene: 5. Per the germline V gene, CDR1 is LNHDA and CDR2 is SQIVND (reference sequence). The CDR3 protein is CASRRLAGAEQFF. For the CDR3, the DNA is TGTGCCAGTAGGAGGCTAGCGGGGGCTGAGCAGTTCTTC.

This clonotype was recorded many times. This rearrangement joins TRBV23-1 to TRBJ2-7; TRBD1 aligns across 8 bases. TRBV23-1 is labeled an ORF, and its function is uncertain. V trimming: 3 bases; J trimming: 0 bases; junction bases outside the gene matches: 10. This CDR3 is 17 amino acids long. In DNA, the CDR3 is TGCGCCAGCAGTCATAAAAAAGGGGACAGGACCTCCTACGAGCAGTACTTC. As protein: CASSHKKGDRTSYEQYF.

The chain is built from TRBV29-1 and TRBJ2-5; D possibly corresponds to TRBD1 (5 bases). The CDR3 runs to 11 residues. In germline, CDR1 is SQVTM, CDR2 ANQGSEA. The ends were cut back, 4 bases at V and 4 bases at J, with 7 bases in the middle. CDR3 loop: CSVVRGETQYF. The CDR3 nucleotides read TGCAGCGTTGTTAGGGGAGAGACCCAGTACTTC.